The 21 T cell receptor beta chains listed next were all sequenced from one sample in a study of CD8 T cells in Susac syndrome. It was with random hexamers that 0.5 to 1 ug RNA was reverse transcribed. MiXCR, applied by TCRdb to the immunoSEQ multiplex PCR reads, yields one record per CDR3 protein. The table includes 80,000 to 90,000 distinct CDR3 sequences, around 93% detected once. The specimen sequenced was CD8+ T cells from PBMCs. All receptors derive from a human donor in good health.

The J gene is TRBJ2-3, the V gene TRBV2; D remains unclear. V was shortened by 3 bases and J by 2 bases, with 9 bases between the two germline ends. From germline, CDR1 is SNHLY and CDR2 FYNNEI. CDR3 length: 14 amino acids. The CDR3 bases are TGTGCCAGCAGTGATTCCGGTATCACAGATACGCAGTATTTT. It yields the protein CASSDSGITDTQYF.

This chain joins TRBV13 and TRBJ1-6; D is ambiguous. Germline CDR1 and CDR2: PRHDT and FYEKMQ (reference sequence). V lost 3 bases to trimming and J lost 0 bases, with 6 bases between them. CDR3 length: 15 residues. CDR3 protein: CASSFQVSYNSPLHF. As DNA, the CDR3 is TGTGCCAGCAGCTTCCAGGTCTCCTATAATTCACCCCTCCACTTT.

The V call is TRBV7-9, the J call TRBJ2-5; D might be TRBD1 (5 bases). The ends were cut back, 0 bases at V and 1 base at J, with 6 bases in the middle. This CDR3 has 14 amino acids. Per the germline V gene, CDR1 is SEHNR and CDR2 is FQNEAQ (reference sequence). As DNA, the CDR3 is TGTGCCAGCAGCTTAGCAGGGGTCCAAGAGACCCAGTACTTC. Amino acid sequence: CASSLAGVQETQYF.

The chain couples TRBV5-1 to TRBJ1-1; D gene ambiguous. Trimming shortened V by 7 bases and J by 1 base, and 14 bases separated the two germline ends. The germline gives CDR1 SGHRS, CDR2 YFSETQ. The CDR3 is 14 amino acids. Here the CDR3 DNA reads TGCGCCAGCGGTAAGAGGGAGTGGAACACTGAAGCTTTCTTT. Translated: CASGKREWNTEAFF.

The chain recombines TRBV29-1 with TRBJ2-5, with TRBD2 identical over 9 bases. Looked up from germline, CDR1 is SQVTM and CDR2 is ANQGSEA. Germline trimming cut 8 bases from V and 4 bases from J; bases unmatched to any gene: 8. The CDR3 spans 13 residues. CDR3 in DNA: TGCAGCTCTACCCTAGCGGGGAGAGAGACCCAGTACTTC. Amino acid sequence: CSSTLAGRETQYF.

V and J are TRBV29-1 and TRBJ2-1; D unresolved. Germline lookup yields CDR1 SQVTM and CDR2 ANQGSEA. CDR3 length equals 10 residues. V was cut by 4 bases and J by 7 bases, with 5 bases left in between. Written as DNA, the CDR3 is TGCAGCGTTGGAGGTAATGAGCAGTTCTTC. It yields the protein CSVGGNEQFF.

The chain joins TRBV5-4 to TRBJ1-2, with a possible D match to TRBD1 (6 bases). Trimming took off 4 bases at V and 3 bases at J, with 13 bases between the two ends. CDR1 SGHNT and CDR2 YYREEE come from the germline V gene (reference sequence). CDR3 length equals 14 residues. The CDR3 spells CASSPGGGDYGYTF. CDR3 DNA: TGTGCCAGCAGCCCTGGTGGGGGCGACTATGGCTACACCTTC.

In DNA form, the CDR3 reads TGTGCCAGCAGTCAAACCACACGACAGGGGGCAGCCCTTGGGCAGTTCTTC. The encoded protein is CASSQTTRQGAALGQFF. This chain joins TRBV7-9 and TRBJ2-1, with 10 bases fitting TRBD1. Germline loops: CDR1 SEHNR, CDR2 FQNEAQ (reference sequence). The CDR3 spans 17 residues. After removal of 6 bases from V and 12 bases from J, the junction contained 20 bases not matched to a gene.

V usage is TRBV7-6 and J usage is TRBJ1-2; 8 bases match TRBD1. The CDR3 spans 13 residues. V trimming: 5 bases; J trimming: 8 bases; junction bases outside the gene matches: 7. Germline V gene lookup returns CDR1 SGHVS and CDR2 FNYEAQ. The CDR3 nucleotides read TGTGCCAGCAGCGAAGACAGGGGAGAAGGCTACACCTTC. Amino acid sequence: CASSEDRGEGYTF. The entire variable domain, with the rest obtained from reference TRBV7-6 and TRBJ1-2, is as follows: GAGVSQSPRYKVTKRGQDVALRCDPISGHVSLYWYRQALGQGPEFLTYFNYEAQQDKSGLPNDRFSAERPEGSISTLTIQRTEQRDSAMYRCASSEDRGEGYTFGSGTRLTVV.

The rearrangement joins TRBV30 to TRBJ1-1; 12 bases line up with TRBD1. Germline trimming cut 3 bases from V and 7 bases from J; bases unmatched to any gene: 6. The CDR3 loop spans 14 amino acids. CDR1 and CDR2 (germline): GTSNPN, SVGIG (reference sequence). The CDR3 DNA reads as TGTGCCTGGAGGACGGGACAGGGGGCCGGTGAAGCTTTCTTT. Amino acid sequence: CAWRTGQGAGEAFF. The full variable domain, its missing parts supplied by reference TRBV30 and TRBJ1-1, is SQTIHQWPATLVQPVGSPLSLECTVEGTSNPNLYWYRQAAGRGLQLLFYSVGIGQISSEVPQNLSASRPQDRQFILSSKKLLLSDSGFYLCAWRTGQGAGEAFFGQGTRLTVV.

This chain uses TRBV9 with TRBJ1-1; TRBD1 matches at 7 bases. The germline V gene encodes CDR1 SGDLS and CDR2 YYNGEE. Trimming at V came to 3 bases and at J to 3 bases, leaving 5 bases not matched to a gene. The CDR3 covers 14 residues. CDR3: CASSADRDYTEAFF. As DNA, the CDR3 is TGTGCCAGCAGCGCCGACAGGGATTACACTGAAGCTTTCTTT. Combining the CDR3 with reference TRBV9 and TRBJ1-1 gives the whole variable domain DSGVTQTPKHLITATGQRVTLRCSPRSGDLSVYWYQQSLDQGLQFLIQYYNGEERAKGNILERFSAQQFPDLHSELNLSSLELGDSALYFCASSADRDYTEAFFGQGTRLTVV.

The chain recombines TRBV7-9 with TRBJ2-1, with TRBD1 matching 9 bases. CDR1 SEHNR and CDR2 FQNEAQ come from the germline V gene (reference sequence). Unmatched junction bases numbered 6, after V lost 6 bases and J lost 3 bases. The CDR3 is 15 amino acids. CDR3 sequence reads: CASRSTGGGYNEQFF. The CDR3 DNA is TGTGCCAGCAGATCAACAGGGGGCGGCTACAATGAGCAGTTCTTC. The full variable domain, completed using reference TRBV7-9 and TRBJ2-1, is DTGVSQNPRHKITKRGQNVTFRCDPISEHNRLYWYRQTLGQGPEFLTYFQNEAQLEKSRLLSDRFSAERPKGSFSTLEIQRTEQGDSAMYLCASRSTGGGYNEQFFGPGTRLTVL.

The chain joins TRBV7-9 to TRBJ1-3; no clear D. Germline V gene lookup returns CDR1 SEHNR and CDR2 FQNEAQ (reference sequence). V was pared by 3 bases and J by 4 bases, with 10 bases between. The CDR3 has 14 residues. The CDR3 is CASSFDLRGNTIYF. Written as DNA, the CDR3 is TGTGCCAGCAGCTTCGATCTCCGGGGAAACACCATATATTTT.

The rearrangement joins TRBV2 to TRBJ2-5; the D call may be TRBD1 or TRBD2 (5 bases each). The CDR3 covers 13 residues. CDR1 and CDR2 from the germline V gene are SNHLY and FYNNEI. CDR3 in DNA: TGTGCGATTCACGGCCTCGAGGGGGAGACCCAGTACTTC. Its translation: CAIHGLEGETQYF.

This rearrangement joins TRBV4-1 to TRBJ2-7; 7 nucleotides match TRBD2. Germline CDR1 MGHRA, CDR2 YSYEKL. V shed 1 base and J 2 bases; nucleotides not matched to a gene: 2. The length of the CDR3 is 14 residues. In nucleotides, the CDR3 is TGCGCCAGCAGCCAAGGCGGGGGAACCTACGAGCAGTACTTC. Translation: CASSQGGGTYEQYF.

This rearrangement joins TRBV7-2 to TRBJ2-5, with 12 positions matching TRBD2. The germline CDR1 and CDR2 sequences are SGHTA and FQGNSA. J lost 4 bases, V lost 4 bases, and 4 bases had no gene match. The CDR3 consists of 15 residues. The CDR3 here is CASSSGLAGRETQYF. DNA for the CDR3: TGTGCCAGCAGCTCCGGACTAGCGGGGAGAGAGACCCAGTACTTC.

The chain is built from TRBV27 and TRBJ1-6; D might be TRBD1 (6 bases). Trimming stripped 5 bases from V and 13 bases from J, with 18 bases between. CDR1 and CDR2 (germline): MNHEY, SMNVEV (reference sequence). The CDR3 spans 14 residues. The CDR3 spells CASSMDSLLPPLHF. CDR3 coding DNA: TGTGCCAGCAGTATGGACAGCCTCCTCCCGCCCCTCCACTTT.

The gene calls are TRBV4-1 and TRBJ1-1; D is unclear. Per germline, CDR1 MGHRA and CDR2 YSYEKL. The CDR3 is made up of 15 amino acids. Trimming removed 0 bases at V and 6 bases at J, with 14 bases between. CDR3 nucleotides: TGCGCCAGCAGCCAAGATCCCCGGGGAGGCCCTGAAGCTTTCTTT. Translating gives CASSQDPRGGPEAFF.

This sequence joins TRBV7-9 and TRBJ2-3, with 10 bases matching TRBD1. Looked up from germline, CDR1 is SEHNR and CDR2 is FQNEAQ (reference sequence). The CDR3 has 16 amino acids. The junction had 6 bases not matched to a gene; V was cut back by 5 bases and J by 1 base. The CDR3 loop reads CASSQGGTGGTDTQYF. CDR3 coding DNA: TGTGCCAGCAGCCAGGGCGGGACAGGGGGCACAGATACGCAGTATTTT.

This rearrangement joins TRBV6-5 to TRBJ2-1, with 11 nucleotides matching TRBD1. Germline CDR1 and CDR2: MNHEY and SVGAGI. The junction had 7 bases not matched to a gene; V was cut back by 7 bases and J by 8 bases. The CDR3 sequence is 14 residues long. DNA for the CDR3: TGTGCCAGCACGAAGGACAGGGGGCTGTATGAGCAGTTCTTC. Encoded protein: CASTKDRGLYEQFF.

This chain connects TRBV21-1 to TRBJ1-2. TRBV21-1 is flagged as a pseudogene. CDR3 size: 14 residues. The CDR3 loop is CASSKGPAGDGYTF. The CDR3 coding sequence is TGTGCCAGCAGCAAGGGCCCAGCAGGTGATGGCTACACCTTC.